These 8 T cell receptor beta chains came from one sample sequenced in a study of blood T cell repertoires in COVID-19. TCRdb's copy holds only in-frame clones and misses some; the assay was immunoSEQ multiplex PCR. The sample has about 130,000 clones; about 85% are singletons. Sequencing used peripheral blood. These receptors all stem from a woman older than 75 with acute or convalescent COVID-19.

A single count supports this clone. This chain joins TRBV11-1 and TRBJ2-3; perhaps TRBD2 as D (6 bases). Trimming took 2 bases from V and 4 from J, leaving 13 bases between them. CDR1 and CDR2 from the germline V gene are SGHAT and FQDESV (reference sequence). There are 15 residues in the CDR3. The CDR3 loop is CASSLTGTGADTQYF. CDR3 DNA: TGTGCCAGCAGCTTAACAGGAACGGGGGCAGATACGCAGTATTTT.

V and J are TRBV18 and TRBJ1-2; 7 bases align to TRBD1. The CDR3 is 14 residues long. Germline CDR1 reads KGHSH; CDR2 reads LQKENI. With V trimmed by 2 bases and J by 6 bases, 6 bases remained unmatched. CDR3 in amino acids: CASSPAPTGNGYTF. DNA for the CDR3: TGTGCCAGCTCACCAGCTCCGACAGGGAATGGCTACACCTTC.

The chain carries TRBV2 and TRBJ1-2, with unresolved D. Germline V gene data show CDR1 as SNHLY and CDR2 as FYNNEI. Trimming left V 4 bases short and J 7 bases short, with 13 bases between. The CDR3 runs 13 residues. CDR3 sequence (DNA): TGTGCCAGCAGTGGAAGTCTACGCGGTGGCTACACCTTC. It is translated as CASSGSLRGGYTF.

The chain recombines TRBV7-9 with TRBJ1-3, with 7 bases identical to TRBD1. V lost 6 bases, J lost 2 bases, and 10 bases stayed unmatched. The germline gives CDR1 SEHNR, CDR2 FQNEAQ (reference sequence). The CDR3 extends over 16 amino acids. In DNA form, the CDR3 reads TGTGCCAGCAGTTGGGACAGAAACATGGCTGGAAACACCATATATTTT. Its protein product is CASSWDRNMAGNTIYF.

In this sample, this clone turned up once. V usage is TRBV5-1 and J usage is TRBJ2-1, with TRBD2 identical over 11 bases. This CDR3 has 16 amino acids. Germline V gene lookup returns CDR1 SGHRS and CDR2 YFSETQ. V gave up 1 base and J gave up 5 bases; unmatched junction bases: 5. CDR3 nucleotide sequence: TGCGCCAGCAGCTTGATTCCTAGCGGGGGGAACAATGAGCAGTTCTTC. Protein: CASSLIPSGGNNEQFF.

The CDR3 region is CASRIQGTYGYTF. As DNA, the CDR3 is TGTGCCAGCAGAATACAGGGAACCTATGGCTACACCTTC. The gene calls are TRBV2 and TRBJ1-2; D possibly corresponds to TRBD1 (6 bases). The CDR3 contains 13 residues. CDR1 SNHLY and CDR2 FYNNEI come from the germline V gene. Trimming shortened V by 6 bases and J by 4 bases, and 12 bases separated the two germline ends.

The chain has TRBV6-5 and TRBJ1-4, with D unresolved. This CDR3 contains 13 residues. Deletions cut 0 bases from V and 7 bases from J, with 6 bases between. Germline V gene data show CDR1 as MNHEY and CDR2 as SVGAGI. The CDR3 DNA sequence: TGTGCCAGCAGTTACTCGCGAAGTGAAAAACTGTTTTTT. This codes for CASSYSRSEKLFF.

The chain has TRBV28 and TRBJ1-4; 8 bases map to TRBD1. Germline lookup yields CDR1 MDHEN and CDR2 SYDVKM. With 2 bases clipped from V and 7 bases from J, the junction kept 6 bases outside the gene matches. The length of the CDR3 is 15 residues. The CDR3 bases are TGTGCCAGCAGTTTAGCAGGGACAGGCGGTGAAAAACTGTTTTTT. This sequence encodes CASSLAGTGGEKLFF.